This passage covers 18 T cell receptor beta chains from one sample sequenced in a study of blood T cell repertoires in COVID-19. Repertoires were generated with immunoSEQ multiplex PCR, while TCRdb's copy carries only in-frame clones and drops some. The sample has approximately 200,000 clones, approximately 86% seen once. Source material: peripheral blood. These receptor sequences come from a man aged 25 to 40 with acute or convalescent COVID-19.

V gene TRBV11-2 combines with J gene TRBJ2-7, with a possible D match to TRBD1 (6 bases). The V gene lost 3 bases and the J gene lost 7 bases, with 16 bases spanning the gap. The length of the CDR3 is 14 residues. In germline, CDR1 is SGHAT, CDR2 FQNNGV. CDR3 region: CASSLGSPTGEQYF. For the CDR3, the DNA is TGTGCCAGCAGCTTGGGCAGTCCCACAGGGGAGCAGTACTTC.

J is TRBJ2-3 and V is TRBV7-6, with 14 nucleotides matching TRBD2. After removal of 7 bases from V and 5 bases from J, the junction contained 8 bases not matched to a gene. The germline gives CDR1 SGHVS, CDR2 FNYEAQ. The CDR3 has 16 amino acids. CDR3 amino acids: CASNRLAGGPGDTQYF. CDR3 nucleotides: TGTGCCAGCAACAGACTAGCGGGGGGGCCGGGAGATACGCAGTATTTT.

The chain employs TRBV24-1 and TRBJ2-1; 14 bases are shared with TRBD2. The length of the CDR3 is 15 residues. Germline CDR1 reads KGHDR; CDR2 reads SFDVKD. Unmatched junction bases numbered 4, after V lost 4 bases and J lost 9 bases. The CDR3 region has the DNA TGTGCCACCAGTGACCCCGGGACTAGCGGGAGTGAGCAGTTCTTC. The encoded protein is CATSDPGTSGSEQFF.

The V call is TRBV6-5, the J call TRBJ2-6, with D perhaps TRBD2 (6 bases). Germline V gene lookup returns CDR1 MNHEY and CDR2 SVGAGI. Trimming shortened V by 4 bases and J by 4 bases, and 11 bases separated the two germline ends. The CDR3 extends over 15 amino acids. CDR3 sequence: CASSSRGTGANVLTF. CDR3 sequence (DNA): TGTGCCAGCAGTTCACGGGGGACCGGGGCCAACGTCCTGACTTTC.

The J gene is TRBJ1-1, the V gene TRBV6-5, with unresolved D. The CDR3 extends over 12 amino acids. Germline loops: CDR1 MNHEY, CDR2 SVGAGI. The ends were cut back, 6 bases at V and 8 bases at J, with 13 bases in the middle. DNA for the CDR3: TGTGCCAGCAGCCTTTCGAGCTTGGAAGCTTTCTTT. This encodes CASSLSSLEAFF.

The CDR3 here is CASSPSQGQPQHF. CDR3 coding DNA: TGTGCCAGCTCACCTAGTCAGGGACAGCCCCAGCATTTT. The chain is built from TRBV18 and TRBJ1-5; D might be TRBD1 (5 bases). The CDR3 is made up of 13 amino acids. Germline values: CDR1 KGHSH, CDR2 LQKENI. Trimming took off 3 bases at V and 7 bases at J, with 10 bases between the two ends.

The CDR3 loop reads CATSRGQGKETQYF. CDR3 bases: TGTGCCACCAGCAGGGGACAGGGTAAAGAGACCCAGTACTTC. The chain employs TRBV15 and TRBJ2-5, with TRBD1 identical over 9 bases. This CDR3 is built from 14 residues. Trimming took 3 bases from V and 3 from J; bases not matched to a gene: 2. CDR1 LNHNV and CDR2 YYDKDF come from the germline V gene (reference sequence).

CDR3 in DNA: TGTGCCAGCAGCAGATACATACGAACCCTTACTAGCGGGAACAATGAGCAGTTCTTC. It translates to CASSRYIRTLTSGNNEQFF. This chain connects TRBV21-1 to TRBJ2-1; the table's D gene call, TRBD2, was not cross checked with the DNA. TRBV21-1 is noted as a pseudogene. The CDR3 sequence is 19 residues long.

V and J are TRBV6-5 and TRBJ2-1, with 9 bases lining up with TRBD1. CDR3 length: 15 amino acids. The trim removed 7 bases at V and 6 bases at J, leaving 10 bases unmatched. The V gene's germline CDR1 is MNHEY and CDR2 SVGAGI. CDR3 sequence reads: CASKTPGTGRNEQFF. Written as DNA, the CDR3 is TGTGCCAGCAAGACACCCGGGACAGGGCGCAATGAGCAGTTCTTC.

The chain uses TRBV5-5 and TRBJ2-6; TRBD2 might be the D (7 bases). CDR1 is SGHKS and CDR2 is YYEKEE in the germline V gene (reference sequence). CDR3 length: 18 amino acids. V lost 1 base and J 0 bases, leaving 14 bases between the germline ends. In DNA form, the CDR3 reads TGTGCCAGCAGCTTGATAGCAGGGGAGGGCTCTGGGGCCAACGTCCTGACTTTC. Translating it yields CASSLIAGEGSGANVLTF.

The chain joins TRBV4-1 to TRBJ1-6, with TRBD1 as a possible D gene (6 bases). Germline V gives CDR1 MGHRA, CDR2 YSYEKL. This CDR3 comprises 16 residues. V was pared by 1 base and J by 5 bases, with 12 bases between. CDR3 coding DNA: TGCGCCAGCAGCCAAGTCGCTGGACAGAATAATTCACCCCTCCACTTT. Protein sequence: CASSQVAGQNNSPLHF.

V usage is TRBV11-3 and J usage is TRBJ1-5; D is unclear. Trimming took off 1 base at V and 4 bases at J, with 5 bases between the two ends. Germline V gene lookup returns CDR1 SGHNT and CDR2 YENEEA. The CDR3 spans 13 residues. The CDR3 region is CASSLAGNQPQHF. The CDR3 region has the DNA TGTGCCAGCAGCTTAGCAGGAAATCAGCCCCAGCATTTT.

CDR3 nucleotides: TGTGCCAGCTCACTCCTCCAGGCCGCCAAGGATCAGCCCCAGCATTTT. This translates into CASSLLQAAKDQPQHF. The J gene is TRBJ1-5, the V gene TRBV18, with unresolved D. The germline V gene encodes CDR1 KGHSH and CDR2 LQKENI. V shed 4 bases and J shed 5 bases, with 18 bases lying between them. The CDR3 is 16 residues long.

The chain carries TRBV3-1 (or the pseudogene TRBV3-2) and TRBJ1-2, with TRBD1 matching over 8 bases. Trimming at V came to 3 bases and at J to 12 bases, leaving 6 bases not matched to a gene. The CDR3 consists of 12 residues. Per the germline V gene, CDR1 is LGHDT and CDR2 is YNNKEL (reference sequence). The DNA for the CDR3 is TGTGCCAGCAGCCACGAGGACAGGGAACACACCTTC. Translation: CASSHEDREHTF.

V and J are TRBV5-5 and TRBJ1-6; 8 bases are a match to TRBD1. The V gene end was trimmed by 0 bases and the J gene end by 9 bases; junction bases not matched to a gene: 5. CDR3 length: 15 residues. In germline, CDR1 is SGHKS, CDR2 YYEKEE (reference sequence). The CDR3 spells CASSLDGQGASPLHF. Written as DNA, the CDR3 is TGTGCCAGCAGCTTGGACGGACAGGGAGCTTCACCCCTCCACTTT.

This chain uses TRBV18 with TRBJ1-1; 9 positions agree with TRBD1. CDR3 length: 16 residues. Looked up from germline, CDR1 is KGHSH and CDR2 is LQKENI. V lost 3 bases and J lost 1; bases outside the gene matches: 6. Here the CDR3 DNA reads TGTGCCAGCTCACCGAGGACAGGGGCCCCGAACACTGAAGCTTTCTTT. Protein: CASSPRTGAPNTEAFF. Based on the CDR3 plus reference TRBV18 and TRBJ1-1, the full variable domain is NAGVMQNPRHLVRRRGQEARLRCSPMKGHSHVYWYRQLPEEGLKFMVYLQKENIIDESGMPKERFSAEFPKEGPSILRIQQVVRGDSAAYFCASSPRTGAPNTEAFFGQGTRLTVV.

V usage is TRBV7-3 and J usage is TRBJ1-1; D not resolved. The CDR3 has 13 residues. Germline CDR1 reads SGHTA; CDR2 reads FQGTGA. Trimming pared 1 base from V and 1 base from J, leaving 4 bases between. The DNA of the CDR3 is TGTGCCAGCAGCTTAAGACAGAACACTGAAGCTTTCTTT. Its translation: CASSLRQNTEAFF.

In nucleotides, the CDR3 is TGTGCCAGCAACAGGGGCAATCAGCCCCAGCATTTT. Translating gives CASNRGNQPQHF. This chain links TRBV28 with TRBJ1-5; D is possibly TRBD1 (6 bases). There are 12 residues in the CDR3. Germline V CDR1 and CDR2: MDHEN, SYDVKM. Trimming took 7 bases from V and 2 from J, leaving 6 bases between them.